This T cell receptor (beta chain) comes out of a study of T cell responses to AZD1222 COVID-19 vaccine. Comments on this clone: Its antigen is undetermined.

The CDR3 totals 13 residues. The V end lost 0 bases, the J end lost 3 bases, and 3 bases lay between the germline ends. Study observations and caveats: Once two AZD1222 doses were given, Spike-specific TCR breadth and depth went up. Without day 14 samples, only post-peak T cell repertoires were studied.

Repertoires were generated with immunoSEQ multiplex PCR, while TCRdb's copy carries only in-frame clones and drops some. The table shows fewer than 150,000 clones, with roughly nine tenths occurring only once. The V call is TRBV12-3 or TRBV12-4, the J call TRBJ1-3, with no clear D. This sequence was found in an adult who received the AZD1222 COVID-19 vaccine. Specimen: peripheral blood, collected 28 days after the second AZD1222 dose. CDR3 protein: CASSLANGNTIYF. In DNA form, the CDR3 reads TGTGCCAGCAGTTTAGCGAATGGAAACACCATATATTTT.